The 7 T cell receptor beta chains given below trace back to one sample, sequenced in a study of T cells in Graves' hyperthyroidism and ophthalmopathy. RNA transcripts were the template for amplifying TCR beta CDR3 regions. Researchers ran a first-round RT-PCR on the TCR CDR3 using the HTBI primer set. TCRdb analysed the multiplex PCR reads with MiXCR anew, one entry per CDR3 protein. In the table there are about 500,000 distinct CDR3 sequences, roughly 17% of which are singletons. Sequencing was carried out using blood. The receptors here all came from a woman under 30 with Graves' ophthalmopathy.

The CDR3 loop reads CASSPLGAAKNIQYF. The CDR3 DNA follows: TGTGCCAGCAGCCCCCTGGGGGCGGCCAAAAACATTCAGTACTTC. The gene calls are TRBV7-9 and TRBJ2-4, with D maybe TRBD1 (6 bases). CDR1 is SEHNR, CDR2 FQNEAQ, per germline (reference sequence). CDR3 length: 15 residues. Between the trimmed V and J ends, which lost 5 bases and 1 base, there was a span of 12 bases.

This clonotype appeared many times. The genes are TRBV28 and TRBJ1-5; D might be TRBD1 (6 bases). Trimming left V 5 bases short and J 0 bases short, with 14 bases between. The CDR3 extends over 16 amino acids. The germline gives CDR1 MDHEN, CDR2 SYDVKM. This chain's CDR3 is CASSPLQGFSNQPQHF. CDR3 DNA: TGTGCCAGCAGTCCATTACAGGGATTTAGCAATCAGCCCCAGCATTTT.

This sequence joins TRBV9 and TRBJ2-5; D unclear. Trimming cost V 0 bases and J 1 base, with 4 bases left between them. CDR3 length: 13 residues. The germline V gene encodes CDR1 SGDLS and CDR2 YYNGEE. The CDR3 is CASSVGFQETQYF. For the CDR3, the DNA is TGTGCCAGCAGCGTAGGGTTCCAAGAGACCCAGTACTTC.

V is TRBV20-1 and J is TRBJ2-7; 8 bases agree with TRBD1. Per germline, CDR1 DFQATT and CDR2 SNEGSKA (reference sequence). J was trimmed by 2 bases and V by 6 bases; bases with no gene match: 6. The length of the CDR3 is 13 residues. The CDR3 sequence: CSAPDREPYEQYF. As DNA, the CDR3 is TGCAGTGCGCCGGACAGGGAACCCTACGAGCAGTACTTC.

This chain joins TRBV9 and TRBJ2-7; possible D gene TRBD1, 5 bases. The CDR3 contains 14 residues. Trimming shortened V by 0 bases and J by 4 bases, and 11 bases separated the two germline ends. Looked up from germline, CDR1 is SGDLS and CDR2 is YYNGEE. The CDR3 sequence is CASSVGAGQYEQYF. CDR3 sequence (DNA): TGTGCCAGCAGCGTAGGGGCAGGGCAATACGAGCAGTACTTC.

This clonotype has at least ten counts. The V call is TRBV10-3, the J call TRBJ1-2; possible D gene TRBD1, 5 bases. The germline V gene has CDR1 ENHRY and CDR2 SYGVKD. V lost 6 bases and J lost 4, with 15 bases in between. This CDR3 is 14 amino acids long. This CDR3 is CAIRWDGGSYGYTF. The CDR3 DNA follows: TGTGCCATCAGATGGGATGGGGGAAGCTATGGCTACACCTTC.

This clonotype was found many times. The chain uses TRBV27 and TRBJ1-2; TRBD1 agrees at 7 bases. The CDR3 runs 14 residues. The trim removed 3 bases at V and 6 bases at J, leaving 7 bases unmatched. Germline CDR1 is MNHEY and CDR2 is SMNVEV (reference sequence). Here the CDR3 DNA reads TGTGCCAGCAGTTTTGGACAGGAGGTCAATGGCTACACCTTC. This codes for CASSFGQEVNGYTF.